Listed below are T cell receptor beta chains from one sample, sequenced in a study of cytomegalovirus exposure and HLA in healthy donors. Generated by immunoSEQ multiplex PCR, the TCRdb table keeps only in-frame clones and is missing some. The sample carries about 88,000 clones, 70% to 90% recorded once. Sequencing input: PBMCs. These receptors were obtained from a man aged 18 to 35 in good health and CMV-seronegative. CDR3s include the opening cysteine and the closing phenylalanine or tryptophan. A D gene is named only where the DNA matches it firmly. Clone size, where shown, is once, few, many, or a class for clones that have expanded.

j_gene: TRBJ1-1
len: 14
d_gene: .
v_gene: TRBV9
abundance: .
CDR3nt: TGTGCCAGCAGCGTGGGCCGGGCAGGGGCTGAAGCTTTCTTT
CDR3aa: CASSVGRAGAEAFF

j_gene: TRBJ1-2
len: 11
d_gene: .
v_gene: TRBV28
abundance: .
CDR3nt: TGTGCCAGCGGGCCCTGGGGCAGCTACACCTTC
CDR3aa: CASGPWGSYTF

j_gene: TRBJ2-2
len: 16
d_gene: TRBD1
v_gene: TRBV28
abundance: .
CDR3nt: TGTGCCAGCAGTTTGCTGGGCCGGCAGGGGGCGGCGGAGCTGTTTTTT
CDR3aa: CASSLLGRQGAAELFF

j_gene: TRBJ2-3
len: 18
d_gene: TRBD1
v_gene: TRBV14
abundance: .
CDR3nt: TGTGCCAGCAGCCAAGGGGGACCGGGACAGGGGATTATAGATACGCAGTATTTT
CDR3aa: CASSQGGPGQGIIDTQYF

j_gene: TRBJ2-3
len: 13
d_gene: .
v_gene: TRBV19
abundance: .
CDR3nt: TGTGCCACTGAACAGCAGAACACAGATACGCAGTATTTT
CDR3aa: CATEQQNTDTQYF

j_gene: TRBJ2-7
len: 16
d_gene: TRBD2
v_gene: TRBV4-3
abundance: .
CDR3nt: TGCGCCAGCAGCCAAGATCCAGCGGGAGGCACCTACGAGCAGTACTTC
CDR3aa: CASSQDPAGGTYEQYF

j_gene: TRBJ1-2
len: 15
d_gene: TRBD1
v_gene: TRBV5-1
abundance: .
CDR3nt: TGCGCCAGCAGCTTGGGACAGGGCGGCTCCTATGGCTACACCTTC
CDR3aa: CASSLGQGGSYGYTF

j_gene: TRBJ1-5
len: 16
d_gene: TRBD1
v_gene: TRBV7-8
abundance: once
CDR3nt: TGTGCCAGCAGCTTGCTCGACAGGGTTAATAATCAGCCCCAGCATTTT
CDR3aa: CASSLLDRVNNQPQHF

j_gene: TRBJ2-2
len: 14
d_gene: .
v_gene: TRBV11-2
abundance: .
CDR3nt: TGTGCCAGCAGACCGGGACTGAACACCGGGGAGCTGTTTTTT
CDR3aa: CASRPGLNTGELFF

j_gene: TRBJ2-4
len: 15
d_gene: .
v_gene: TRBV11-3
abundance: .
CDR3nt: TGTGCCAGCAGCTTAGGGGGCAGTGGGGATTTGATTCAGTACTTC
CDR3aa: CASSLGGSGDLIQYF

j_gene: TRBJ1-2
len: 15
d_gene: .
v_gene: TRBV19
abundance: few
CDR3nt: TGTGCCAGTAGTATTACCGGCGTTTTTGAGCGGGGCTACACCTTC
CDR3aa: CASSITGVFERGYTF

j_gene: TRBJ1-1
len: 16
d_gene: .
v_gene: TRBV6-5
abundance: .
CDR3nt: TGTGCCAGCAGTTACCGAGGCACAGGCATAAGGGCTGAAGCTTTCTTT
CDR3aa: CASSYRGTGIRAEAFF

j_gene: TRBJ1-4
len: 11
d_gene: .
v_gene: TRBV28
abundance: .
CDR3nt: TGTGCCACCCAGACTAATGAAAAACTGTTTTTT
CDR3aa: CATQTNEKLFF

j_gene: TRBJ2-7
len: 12
d_gene: .
v_gene: TRBV4-2
abundance: once
CDR3nt: TGTGCCAGCAGCCAACGACAATACGAGCAGTACTTC
CDR3aa: CASSQRQYEQYF

j_gene: TRBJ2-5
len: 13
d_gene: .
v_gene: TRBV28
abundance: .
CDR3nt: TGTGCCAGCAGTTGGAGGACCGGGGAGACCCAGTACTTC
CDR3aa: CASSWRTGETQYF